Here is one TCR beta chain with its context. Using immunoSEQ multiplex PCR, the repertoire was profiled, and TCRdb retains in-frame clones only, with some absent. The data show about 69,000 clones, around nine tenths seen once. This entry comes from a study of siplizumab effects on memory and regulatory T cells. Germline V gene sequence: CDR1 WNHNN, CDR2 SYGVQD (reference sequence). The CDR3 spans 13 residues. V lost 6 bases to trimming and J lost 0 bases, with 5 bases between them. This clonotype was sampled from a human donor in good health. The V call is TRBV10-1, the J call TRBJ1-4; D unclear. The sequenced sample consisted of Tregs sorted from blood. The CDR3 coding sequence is TGCGCCAGCAGCCGAGCAACTAATGAAAAACTGTTTTTT. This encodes CASSRATNEKLFF.